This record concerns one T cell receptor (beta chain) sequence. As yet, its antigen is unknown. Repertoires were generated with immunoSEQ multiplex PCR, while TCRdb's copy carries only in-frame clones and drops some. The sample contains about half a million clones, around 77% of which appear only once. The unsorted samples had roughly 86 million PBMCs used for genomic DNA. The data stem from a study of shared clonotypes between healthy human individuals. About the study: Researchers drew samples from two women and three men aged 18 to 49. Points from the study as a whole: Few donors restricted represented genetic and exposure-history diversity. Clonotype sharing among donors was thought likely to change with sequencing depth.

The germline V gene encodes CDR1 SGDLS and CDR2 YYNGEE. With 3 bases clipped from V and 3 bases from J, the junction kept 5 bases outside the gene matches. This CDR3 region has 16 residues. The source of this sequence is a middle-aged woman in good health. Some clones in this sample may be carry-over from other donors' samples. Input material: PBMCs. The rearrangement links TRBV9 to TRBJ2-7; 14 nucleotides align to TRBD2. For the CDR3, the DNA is TGTGCCAGCAGCGCAGGACTAGCGGGAGGTTTCTACGAGCAGTACTTC. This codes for CASSAGLAGGFYEQYF.